A single TCR beta chain is shown here with its context. Its antigen is not identified. Only in-frame clones appear in the TCRdb table, and some are missing; sequencing was by immunoSEQ multiplex PCR. The sample shows some 96,000 clones, around 90% of them seen only once. These data come from a study of T cell responses to AZD1222 COVID-19 vaccine. Study as a whole: Second doses that came at about 4 or about 12 weeks were put together.

Study-level points and caveats: Compared with day 0, the breadth and depth of the Spike-specific TCR repertoire rose significantly after two doses of AZD1222. The donors showed a predominance of white British ancestry and of females, with possible underestimation of clonal diversity. Just a handful of AZD1222 recipients were seropositive at baseline.

The germline V gene encodes CDR1 MNHEY and CDR2 SVGAGI. Trimming took 0 bases from V and 3 from J; bases not matched to a gene: 4. There are 16 residues in the CDR3. V usage is TRBV6-5 and J usage is TRBJ1-2, with 10 bases that match TRBD1. This material consisted of peripheral blood, taken on day 0 of AZD1222 vaccination. The sequence derives from an adult in good health. For the CDR3, the DNA is TGTGCCAGCAGTTACTCGACGACAGGGGGCTACTATGGCTACACCTTC. Translating gives CASSYSTTGGYYGYTF.